Following are 4 T cell receptor beta chains from one sample sequenced in a study of CD8 T cells in Susac syndrome. Random hexamers were used to reverse transcribe the RNA input (about 0.5 to 1 ug). A single record per CDR3 protein comes from TCRdb applying MiXCR to the immunoSEQ multiplex PCR reads. This table holds some 300,000 distinct CDR3 sequences, about nine tenths found once. Sequenced material: CD8+ T cells from PBMCs. The receptors stem from a human donor with multiple sclerosis.

The chain combines TRBV5-6 with TRBJ1-2; unclear D gene. Germline-derived CDR1 and CDR2 are SGHDT and YYEEEE. V lost 4 bases and J lost 3, with 16 bases in between. The CDR3 is 15 amino acids. In nucleotides, the CDR3 is TGTGCCAGCAGCGAAACGACCGGGCTCCACTATGGCTACACCTTC. It specifies CASSETTGLHYGYTF.

V and J are TRBV12-3 or TRBV12-4 and TRBJ2-2; no clear D gene. V was cut by 4 bases and J by 1 base, with 7 bases left in between. CDR3 length equals 14 residues. This CDR3 is CASSWVGNTGELFF. The CDR3 region has the DNA TGTGCCAGCAGTTGGGTAGGGAACACCGGGGAGCTGTTTTTT.

The chain employs TRBV29-1 and TRBJ2-3; D may match TRBD1 or TRBD2 (5 bases each). V lost 7 bases to trimming and J lost 1 base, with 15 bases between them. The CDR3 has 14 residues. Germline assignment: CDR1 SQVTM and CDR2 ANQGSEA. The CDR3 bases are TGCAGCGGTTCCGGGGCTCTGGGCACAGATACGCAGTATTTT. It encodes CSGSGALGTDTQYF.

The chain joins TRBV13 to TRBJ1-3, with TRBD1 as a possible D gene (5 bases). V was clipped by 4 bases and J by 7 bases, with 11 bases between them. Germline V gene sequence: CDR1 PRHDT, CDR2 FYEKMQ (reference sequence). This CDR3 has 13 residues. Here the CDR3 DNA reads TGTGCCAGCAGCTCGGACACGGAGAACACCATATATTTT. Its protein is CASSSDTENTIYF.